This T cell receptor (beta chain) was documented in a study of tumor-infiltrating lymphocytes in primary liver carcinoma. Unsorted bulk tissue of about 19-33 mg yielded co-extracted RNA and DNA. Tumor samples each held over 85% viable tumor cells. This CDR3 is built from 13 residues. Study observations and caveats: Tumor specimens were characterized by a significantly higher top-250-clone fraction than blood (p = 0.039).

Starting from 450 to 500 ng of total RNA, TCR beta cDNA was produced with a primer in the constant region. Sequencing libraries for TCR beta derived from three nested multiplex PCR rounds that used slightly modified ARM-PCR. The first two PCR rounds used TRBV1-TRBV30 forward primers with a C-beta reverse primer, 9 to 10 cycles each. TCRdb ran MiXCR on the multiplex PCR reads and lists one entry per CDR3 protein. This table holds roughly 91,000 distinct CDR3 sequences, 55% to 70% found once. In regard to this clonotype: Its target is unknown. A clone one base away is much larger, so this may be a read error.

Sequenced sample: liver tumor tissue from sampling region 5. Subset denoted: tumor region T5, tumor centre. The chain uses TRBV12-3 or TRBV12-4 and TRBJ1-1; maybe TRBD1 (5 bases). This clonotype was sampled from a woman aged 55-70 years with primary liver carcinoma and hepatitis B virus infection. The CDR3 loop reads CVSSTRGVGKAFF. The CDR3 coding sequence is TGTGTCAGCAGCACCCGGGGGGTGGGGAAAGCTTTCTTT.